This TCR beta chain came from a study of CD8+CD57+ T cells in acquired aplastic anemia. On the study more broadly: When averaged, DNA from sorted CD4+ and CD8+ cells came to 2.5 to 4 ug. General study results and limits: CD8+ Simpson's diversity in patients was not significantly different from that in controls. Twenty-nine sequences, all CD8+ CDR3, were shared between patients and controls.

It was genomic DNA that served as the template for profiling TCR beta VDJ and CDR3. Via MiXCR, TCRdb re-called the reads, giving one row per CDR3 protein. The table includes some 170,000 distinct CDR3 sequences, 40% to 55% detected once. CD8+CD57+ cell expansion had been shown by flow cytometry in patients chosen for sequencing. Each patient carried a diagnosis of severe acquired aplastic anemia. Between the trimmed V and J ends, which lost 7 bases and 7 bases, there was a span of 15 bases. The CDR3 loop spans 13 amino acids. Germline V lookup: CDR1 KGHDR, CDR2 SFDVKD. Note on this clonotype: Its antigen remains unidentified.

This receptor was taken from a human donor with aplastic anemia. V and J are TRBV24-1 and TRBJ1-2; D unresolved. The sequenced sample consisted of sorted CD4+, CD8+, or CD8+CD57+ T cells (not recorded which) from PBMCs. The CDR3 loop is CATRDRLGSGYTF. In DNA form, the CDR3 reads TGTGCCACCAGAGACCGCCTTGGTAGTGGCTACACCTTC.